These 20 T cell receptor beta chains share one sample of origin, sequenced in a study of T-cell memory formation after mild COVID-19. TCRdb used MiXCR to reprocess the 5' RACE reads, holding one entry per CDR3 protein. The table lists just under 350,000 distinct CDR3 sequences, over 10% of them singletons, with roughly a fifth in the top ten. The sequencing sample was made of PBMCs or a T cell subset sorted from them (not recorded which). All receptors come from a man aged 18 to 29 who had mild COVID-19 (a few samples of this study predate the infection). Cell type and time point are not known.

This clonotype was seen only a few times. The V gene is TRBV23-1, the J gene TRBJ1-5, with D unclear. TRBV23-1 is filed as an ORF, its function uncertain. V was shortened by 3 bases and J by 3 bases, with 6 bases between the two germline ends. This CDR3 contains 13 residues. The CDR3 loop reads CASSQTYNQPQHF. Written as DNA, the CDR3 is TGCGCCAGCAGTCAGACGTACAATCAGCCCCAGCATTTT.

This chain joins TRBV5-6 and TRBJ1-1; D is perhaps TRBD1 (6 bases). Germline V gives CDR1 SGHDT, CDR2 YYEEEE. The length of the CDR3 is 17 residues. Trimming left V 4 bases short and J 5 bases short, with 24 bases between. The CDR3 nucleotides are TGTGCCAGCAGCCCGGTCTCCGGGACAAAAGTCGGGACTGAAGCTTTCTTT. Its translation: CASSPVSGTKVGTEAFF.

The J gene is TRBJ2-7, the V gene TRBV6-2 or TRBV6-3; D perhaps matches TRBD2 (5 bases). The CDR3 sequence is 13 residues long. V was clipped by 0 bases and J by 2 bases, with 5 bases between them. The germline V gene encodes CDR1 MNHEY and CDR2 SVGEGT. For the CDR3, the DNA is TGTGCCAGCAGTTACTCCGGGACCTACGAGCAGTACGTC. It specifies CASSYSGTYEQYV.

This clonotype has a handful of counts. This chain uses TRBV7-3 with TRBJ2-1, with a tentative D call TRBD2 (5 bases). The CDR3 has 14 amino acids. V lost 1 base and J 5 bases, leaving 9 bases between the germline ends. Per germline, CDR1 SGHTA and CDR2 FQGTGA. The CDR3 region is CASSLMGANNEQFF. In DNA, the CDR3 is TGTGCCAGCAGCTTAATGGGAGCTAACAATGAGCAGTTCTTC. The entire variable domain, with the rest obtained from reference TRBV7-3 and TRBJ2-1, is as follows: GAGVSQTPSNKVTEKGKYVELRCDPISGHTALYWYRQSLGQGPEFLIYFQGTGAADDSGLPNDRFFAVRPEGSVSTLKIQRTERGDSAVYLCASSLMGANNEQFFGPGTRLTVL.

This clonotype was detected only a few times. The chain has TRBV19 and TRBJ2-1; no clear D. Trimming took 4 bases from V and 0 from J, leaving 10 bases between them. The CDR3 spans 15 residues. The germline V gene encodes CDR1 LNHDA and CDR2 SQIVND (reference sequence). The DNA for the CDR3 is TGTGCCAGTAGTACTGACCCTAGCTCCTACAATGAGCAGTTCTTC. Protein product: CASSTDPSSYNEQFF.

The gene calls are TRBV10-3 and TRBJ2-1; D is possibly TRBD2 (5 bases). CDR3 length: 11 amino acids. Germline V gene data show CDR1 as ENHRY and CDR2 as SYGVKD. The DNA for the CDR3 is TGTGACACCGGAGGCGGGCTGGGGCAGTTCTTC. Translation: CDTGGGLGQFF.

The rearrangement uses TRBV20-1 and TRBJ2-5; 8 bases fit TRBD1. J lost 4 bases, V lost 3 bases, and 4 bases had no gene match. The CDR3 loop spans 13 amino acids. The V gene's germline CDR1 is DFQATT and CDR2 SNEGSKA (reference sequence). CDR3 loop: CSASGQGGETQYF. The CDR3 bases are TGCAGTGCTAGTGGACAGGGTGGAGAGACCCAGTACTTC.

The sample holds a few counts of this clonotype. The CDR3 nucleotides read TGTGCCAGCAGTTTAAATCAGCCCGCGCCGCTTTATGGCTACACCTTC. Translation gives CASSLNQPAPLYGYTF. The chain recombines TRBV12-3 or TRBV12-4 with TRBJ1-2; no firm D call. Trimming stripped 2 bases from V and 5 bases from J, with 18 bases between. The length of the CDR3 is 16 residues.

This clonotype was seen repeatedly, ten times or more. This chain links TRBV7-8 with TRBJ1-5, with 7 bases aligning to TRBD1. The J segment lost 1 base and the V segment lost 5 bases, leaving 8 bases of the junction unmatched. From germline, CDR1 is SGHVS and CDR2 FQNEAQ. The CDR3 spans 16 residues. The CDR3 region has the DNA TGTGCCAGCAGCAGTGGAGGGGGCGGAAGCAATCAGCCCCAGCATTTT. Translated: CASSSGGGGSNQPQHF.

V and J are TRBV20-1 and TRBJ2-1, with TRBD1 matching 10 bases. Germline values: CDR1 DFQATT, CDR2 SNEGSKA (reference sequence). This CDR3 has 14 amino acids. The V and J ends lost 2 bases and 10 bases, in that order; junction bases with no gene match: 8. This CDR3 reads CSARRDRGQREQFF. The CDR3 nucleotides read TGCAGTGCTAGAAGGGACAGGGGCCAACGGGAGCAGTTCTTC.

In this sample, this clonotype turned up a few times. This chain uses TRBV14 with TRBJ2-5; D is uncertain. The CDR3 spans 15 residues. Germline lookup yields CDR1 SGHDN and CDR2 FVKESK. V was pared by 3 bases and J by 5 bases, with 16 bases between. This chain's CDR3 is CASSQTGNPGETQYF. The CDR3 DNA reads as TGTGCCAGCAGCCAGACCGGAAACCCTGGGGAGACCCAGTACTTC.

The chain couples TRBV30 to TRBJ1-1, with D unresolved. In germline, CDR1 is GTSNPN, CDR2 SVGIG (reference sequence). CDR3 length: 13 residues. V was shortened by 8 bases and J by 7 bases, with 20 bases between the two germline ends. The CDR3 bases are TGTGCCAGTCAAAGAGGGAACGGAATTGAAGCTTTCTTT. Its translation is CASQRGNGIEAFF.

In its sample, this clonotype was seen a few times. V gene TRBV4-3 combines with J gene TRBJ1-5, with D perhaps matching TRBD1 (6 bases). The ends were cut back, 1 base at V and 3 bases at J, with 13 bases in the middle. The length of the CDR3 is 16 residues. CDR1 is LGHNA and CDR2 is YSLEER in the germline V gene. CDR3 DNA: TGCGCCAGCAGCCAAGGTTCGGGACACCTCAATCAGCCCCAGCATTTT. It encodes CASSQGSGHLNQPQHF.

The gene calls are TRBV7-3 and TRBJ2-2; D gene uncertain. The V gene's germline CDR1 is SGHTA and CDR2 FQGTGA. V was clipped by 2 bases and J by 7 bases, with 17 bases between them. The CDR3 extends over 16 amino acids. CDR3 sequence (DNA): TGTGCCAGCAGCTTAGTATCATGGCAATTGGGCGGGGAGCTGTTTTTT. This gives the protein CASSLVSWQLGGELFF. Combining the CDR3 with reference TRBV7-3 and TRBJ2-2 gives the whole variable domain GAGVSQTPSNKVTEKGKYVELRCDPISGHTALYWYRQSLGQGPEFLIYFQGTGAADDSGLPNDRFFAVRPEGSVSTLKIQRTERGDSAVYLCASSLVSWQLGGELFFGEGSRLTVL.

The J gene is TRBJ2-5, the V gene TRBV7-2, with TRBD2 matching 7 bases. Germline V gives CDR1 SGHTA, CDR2 FQGNSA. The CDR3 length is 15 residues. Unmatched junction bases numbered 7, after V lost 1 base and J lost 5 bases. For the CDR3, the DNA is TGTGCCAGCAGCTTAGGAGCAGCGGGGTTTGAGACCCAGTACTTC. Translating it yields CASSLGAAGFETQYF. Using reference TRBV7-2 and TRBJ2-5 for the parts outside the CDR3, the full variable domain is GAGVSQSPSNKVTEKGKDVELRCDPISGHTALYWYRQSLGQGLEFLIYFQGNSAPDKSGLPSDRFSAERTGGSVSTLTIQRTQQEDSAVYLCASSLGAAGFETQYFGPGTRLLVL.

The V gene is TRBV12-3 or TRBV12-4, the J gene TRBJ2-5, with 15 bases lining up with TRBD2. This CDR3 spans 15 amino acids. The V segment lost 6 bases and the J segment 4 bases; nucleotides outside the gene matches: 3. CDR3 sequence reads: CASSRTSGGGETQYF. Here the CDR3 DNA reads TGTGCCAGCAGCCGGACTAGCGGGGGGGGAGAGACCCAGTACTTC.

The rearrangement joins TRBV12-3 or TRBV12-4 to TRBJ1-1, with D possibly being TRBD1 (6 bases). Between the trimmed V and J ends, which lost 3 bases and 5 bases, there was a span of 19 bases. The CDR3 length is 16 residues. The CDR3 spells CASSFYPGGVGTEAFF. Written as DNA, the CDR3 is TGTGCCAGCAGTTTTTACCCTGGGGGCGTGGGGACTGAAGCTTTCTTT.

There are many counts of this clonotype. V is TRBV5-1 and J is TRBJ2-1, with a tentative D call TRBD2 (5 bases). The CDR3 runs to 12 residues. Germline values: CDR1 SGHRS, CDR2 YFSETQ. V was shortened by 1 base and J by 11 bases, with 10 bases between the two germline ends. CDR3 in DNA: TGCGCCAGCAGCTTGTCCGGGGAACAGCAGTTCTTC. Translation: CASSLSGEQQFF.

This chain joins TRBV30 and TRBJ2-1; D is tentatively TRBD1 or TRBD2 (5 bases each). Germline CDR1 reads GTSNPN; CDR2 reads SVGIG (reference sequence). V was clipped by 8 bases and J by 9 bases, with 8 bases between them. The CDR3 covers 9 residues. The DNA of the CDR3 is TGTGCCGGGGGAGCTGAGCAGTTCTTC. Translated, it gives CAGGAEQFF.

This clonotype was recorded many times. The rearrangement joins TRBV4-3 to TRBJ2-5; 7 positions agree with TRBD1. This CDR3 has 14 amino acids. The ends lost 4 bases at V and 6 bases at J; junction bases unmatched: 8. Germline V gives CDR1 LGHNA, CDR2 YSLEER. The CDR3 here is CASSPRQGVKTQYF. DNA of the CDR3: TGCGCCAGCAGCCCCCGACAGGGAGTAAAGACCCAGTACTTC.